These 18 T cell receptor beta chains were all obtained from the same sample, sequenced in a study of shared clonotypes between healthy human individuals. Sequenced by immunoSEQ multiplex PCR; TCRdb stores in-frame clones only, minus some. The sample has roughly 2.6 million clones; around 94% are singletons. Sequenced material: naive CD4+ T cells sorted from blood. The subset was: CD45RA+ positively selected. The receptors stem from a man aged 18 to 30 in good health.

This chain links TRBV11-2 with TRBJ2-7, with a possible D match to TRBD2 (6 bases). Deletions cut 5 bases from V and 9 bases from J, with 17 bases between. The CDR3 length is 13 residues. CDR1 and CDR2 from the germline V gene are SGHAT and FQNNGV. CDR3 loop: CASSPHGWDWQYF. The CDR3 region has the DNA TGTGCCAGCAGCCCCCATGGGTGGGACTGGCAGTACTTC.

The genes are TRBV15 and TRBJ2-7, with TRBD1 identical over 10 bases. The CDR3 extends over 14 amino acids. Germline lookup yields CDR1 LNHNV and CDR2 YYDKDF (reference sequence). The V segment lost 6 bases and the J segment 3 bases; nucleotides outside the gene matches: 5. The CDR3 sequence is CATRPGQGYYEQYF. The CDR3 coding sequence is TGTGCCACCAGGCCGGGACAGGGGTACTACGAGCAGTACTTC.

Concerning this clone itself: Other DNA sequences in this sample translate to the same CDR3. This CDR3 reads CASSVGQGSNQPQHF. DNA for the CDR3: TGTGCCAGCAGCGTAGGGCAGGGGAGCAATCAGCCCCAGCATTTT. The rearrangement joins TRBV9 to TRBJ1-5, with D tentatively TRBD1 (6 bases). The length of the CDR3 is 15 residues. Trimming removed 0 bases from V and 1 base from J, with 8 bases in between. Germline CDR1 reads SGDLS; CDR2 reads YYNGEE.

V and J are TRBV25-1 and TRBJ2-5; D remains unclear. The DNA end favors TRBJ2-7, so the J call may be wrong. The length of the CDR3 is 12 residues. Per germline, CDR1 MGHDK and CDR2 SYGVNS. CDR3 DNA: TGTGCCAGCAGGCCCCCCTCACCCGAGCAGTACTTC. It specifies CASRPPSPEQYF.

This chain uses TRBV5-1 with TRBJ2-1, with 12 bases fitting TRBD2. Losses at the gene ends were 4 bases for V and 4 bases for J; bases not matched to a gene: 9. Germline loops: CDR1 SGHRS, CDR2 YFSETQ. The CDR3 is made up of 17 amino acids. In DNA form, the CDR3 reads TGCGCCAGCAGCGATCGACTAGCGGGGGTTCAATACAATGAGCAGTTCTTC. It specifies CASSDRLAGVQYNEQFF.

The V gene is TRBV15, the J gene TRBJ2-1; 14 bases fit TRBD2. This CDR3 has 15 residues. V lost 3 bases, J lost 9 bases, and 4 bases stayed unmatched. Germline V gene data show CDR1 as LNHNV and CDR2 as YYDKDF (reference sequence). CDR3 sequence reads: CATSSGTSGSREQFF. Here the CDR3 DNA reads TGTGCCACCAGCAGCGGGACTAGCGGGAGCCGTGAGCAGTTCTTC.

This clone has only one observation. The chain links TRBV10-3 to TRBJ2-1, with 7 nucleotides matching TRBD2. The CDR3 runs to 16 residues. J lost 2 bases, V lost 4 bases, and 8 bases had no gene match. From germline, CDR1 is ENHRY and CDR2 SYGVKD. The DNA for the CDR3 is TGTGCCATCAGTGGGGGGGGTACTACTACCTACAATGAGCAGTTCTTC. As protein: CAISGGGTTTYNEQFF.

This chain connects TRBV5-4 to TRBJ2-7; 10 nucleotides line up with TRBD2. V shed 7 bases, J shed 4 bases, and the junction held 8 bases outside the gene matches. This CDR3 region has 14 residues. Germline loops: CDR1 SGHNT, CDR2 YYREEE (reference sequence). The CDR3 sequence is CASGLAGAIYEQYF. CDR3 DNA sequence: TGTGCCAGCGGTCTAGCGGGAGCGATTTACGAGCAGTACTTC.

The genes are TRBV5-4 and TRBJ2-7; tentative D call: TRBD2 (6 bases). The CDR3 consists of 15 residues. The germline V gene has CDR1 SGHNT and CDR2 YYREEE (reference sequence). Trimming removed 3 bases from V and 0 bases from J, with 13 bases in between. This CDR3 is CASSSPGALSYEQYF. CDR3 nucleotides: TGTGCCAGCAGCTCGCCGGGAGCCCTCTCCTACGAGCAGTACTTC. The variable domain in full, with the rest retrieved from reference TRBV5-4 and TRBJ2-7, is ETGVTQSPTHLIKTRGQQVTLRCSSQSGHNTVSWYQQALGQGPQFIFQYYREEENGRGNFPPRFSGLQFPNYSSELNVNALELDDSALYLCASSSPGALSYEQYFGPGTRLTVT.

The genes are TRBV5-1 and TRBJ1-4, with 10 positions matching TRBD1. The CDR3 is 20 amino acids. Unmatched junction bases numbered 12, after V lost 1 base and J lost 0 bases. Germline CDR1 SGHRS, CDR2 YFSETQ. The CDR3 loop reads CASSLKVSGQGYSTNEKLFF. CDR3 in DNA: TGCGCCAGCAGCTTGAAGGTCTCGGGACAGGGGTATTCAACTAATGAAAAACTGTTTTTT.

The V call is TRBV28, the J call TRBJ1-2; weak D call: TRBD1 (5 bases). Germline CDR1 MDHEN, CDR2 SYDVKM. CDR3 length: 13 amino acids. The ends were cut back, 3 bases at V and 8 bases at J, with 13 bases in the middle. The CDR3 region has the DNA TGTGCCAGCAGTTTTTCGGGGGTGGGCGGCTACACCTTC. Its translation: CASSFSGVGGYTF.

Points on this clone: In the same sample, other DNA sequences code for this CDR3. The chain combines TRBV5-6 with TRBJ2-3; D unresolved. The germline V and J ends were trimmed by 2 bases and 2 bases, with 9 bases remaining between them. CDR3 length equals 14 residues. Germline V CDR1 and CDR2: SGHDT, YYEEEE. The CDR3 sequence: CASSLGQLTDTQYF. As DNA, the CDR3 is TGTGCCAGCAGCTTAGGGCAGCTCACAGATACGCAGTATTTT.

This clone came up once. The J gene is TRBJ2-2, the V gene TRBV10-3; tentative D call: TRBD1 (6 bases). CDR1 is ENHRY and CDR2 is SYGVKD in the germline V gene. The CDR3 has 14 amino acids. V dropped 0 bases and J dropped 7 bases, with 9 bases sitting between them. The CDR3 region has the DNA TGTGCCATCAGTGAGTCGACAGGTGGCGGGGAGCTGTTTTTT. Protein product: CAISESTGGGELFF.

This chain links TRBV30 with TRBJ1-3; D gene ambiguous. Trimming took off 5 bases at V and 2 bases at J, with 19 bases between the two ends. Germline V gene sequence: CDR1 GTSNPN, CDR2 SVGIG (reference sequence). The CDR3 loop spans 16 amino acids. CDR3 nucleotide sequence: TGTGCCTGGGACTTAAATGTGGTCGCCGCTGGAAACACCATATATTTT. The encoded protein is CAWDLNVVAAGNTIYF.

Comments on this clone: Other DNA sequences in this specimen translate into the identical CDR3. The chain couples TRBV28 to TRBJ1-3; TRBD1 matches at 7 bases. The CDR3 sequence is 15 residues long. Germline values: CDR1 MDHEN, CDR2 SYDVKM. With 2 bases clipped from V and 0 bases from J, the junction kept 1 base outside the gene matches. DNA of the CDR3: TGTGCCAGCAGTTTAGGACAGGACTCTGGAAACACCATATATTTT. Protein sequence: CASSLGQDSGNTIYF.

This clone was picked up one time. This chain links TRBV7-9 with TRBJ2-2; D gene unclear. The germline V gene encodes CDR1 SEHNR and CDR2 FQNEAQ (reference sequence). Trimming stripped 1 base from V and 6 bases from J, with 15 bases between. There are 16 residues in the CDR3. CDR3 protein: CASSLDLGSRAGELFF. The CDR3 DNA sequence: TGTGCCAGCAGCTTAGATCTCGGCTCACGGGCCGGGGAGCTGTTTTTT. Full variable domain (missing parts from reference TRBV7-9 and TRBJ2-2): DTGVSQNPRHKITKRGQNVTFRCDPISEHNRLYWYRQTLGQGPEFLTYFQNEAQLEKSRLLSDRFSAERPKGSFSTLEIQRTEQGDSAMYLCASSLDLGSRAGELFFGEGSRLTVL.

The chain is built from TRBV27 and TRBJ2-7; D remains ambiguous. V lost 7 bases and J lost 4, with 20 bases in between. Germline CDR1 is MNHEY and CDR2 is SMNVEV (reference sequence). This CDR3 comprises 15 residues. CDR3 amino acids: CASTRGPNGIYEQYF. CDR3 DNA sequence: TGTGCCAGCACCCGTGGTCCGAATGGGATATACGAGCAGTACTTC.

The chain links TRBV11-2 to TRBJ1-2; weak D call: TRBD1 (6 bases). The CDR3 is made up of 18 amino acids. V was shortened by 5 bases and J by 5 bases, with 27 bases between the two germline ends. Germline V gene data show CDR1 as SGHAT and CDR2 as FQNNGV. The CDR3 loop reads CASSPTRGPRGWGYGYTF. The CDR3 bases are TGTGCCAGCAGCCCAACCCGGGGGCCCAGGGGCTGGGGATATGGCTACACCTTC.